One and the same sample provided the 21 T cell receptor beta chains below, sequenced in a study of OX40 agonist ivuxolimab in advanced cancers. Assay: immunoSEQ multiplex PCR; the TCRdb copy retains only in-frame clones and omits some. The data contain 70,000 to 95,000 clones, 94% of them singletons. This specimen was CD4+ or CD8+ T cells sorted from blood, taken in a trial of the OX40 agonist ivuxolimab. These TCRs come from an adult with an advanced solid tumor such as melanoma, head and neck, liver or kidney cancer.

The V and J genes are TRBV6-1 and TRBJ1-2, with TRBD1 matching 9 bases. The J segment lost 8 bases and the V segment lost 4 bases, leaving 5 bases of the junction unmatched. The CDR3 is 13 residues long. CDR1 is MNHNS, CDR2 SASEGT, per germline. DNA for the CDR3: TGTGCCAGCAGTGCGGGACAGGGAGGGGGCTACACCTTC. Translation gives CASSAGQGGGYTF.

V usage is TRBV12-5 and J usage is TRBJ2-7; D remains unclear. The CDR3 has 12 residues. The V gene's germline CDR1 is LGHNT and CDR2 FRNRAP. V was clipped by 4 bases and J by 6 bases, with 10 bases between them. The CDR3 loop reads CASGWNPSEQYF. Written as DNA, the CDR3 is TGTGCTAGTGGTTGGAACCCCTCCGAGCAGTACTTC.

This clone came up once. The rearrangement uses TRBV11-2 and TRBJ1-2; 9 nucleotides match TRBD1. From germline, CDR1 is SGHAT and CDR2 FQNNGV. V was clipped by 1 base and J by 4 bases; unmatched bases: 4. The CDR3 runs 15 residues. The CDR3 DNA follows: TGTGCCAGCAGCTTAGGACAGGGGGATCTCTATGGCTACACCTTC. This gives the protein CASSLGQGDLYGYTF.

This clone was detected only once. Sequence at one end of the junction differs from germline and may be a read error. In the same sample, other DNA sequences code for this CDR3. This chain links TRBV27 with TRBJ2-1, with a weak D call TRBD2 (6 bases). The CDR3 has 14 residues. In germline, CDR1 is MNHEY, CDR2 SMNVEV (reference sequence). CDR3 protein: CASSLRDSNNEQFF. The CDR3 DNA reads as TGTGCCAGCAGTTTACGGGACTCCAACAATGAGCAGTTCTTC.

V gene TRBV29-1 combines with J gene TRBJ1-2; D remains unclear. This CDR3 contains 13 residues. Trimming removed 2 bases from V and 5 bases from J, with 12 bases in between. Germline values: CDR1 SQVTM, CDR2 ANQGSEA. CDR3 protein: CSVEPSPGYGYTF. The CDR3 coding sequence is TGCAGCGTTGAACCCTCCCCGGGGTATGGCTACACCTTC. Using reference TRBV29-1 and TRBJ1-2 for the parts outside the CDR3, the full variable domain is SAVISQKPSRDICQRGTSLTIQCQVDSQVTMMFWYRQQPGQSLTLIATANQGSEATYESGFVIDKFPISRPNLTFSTLTVSNMSPEDSSIYLCSVEPSPGYGYTFGSGTRLTVV.

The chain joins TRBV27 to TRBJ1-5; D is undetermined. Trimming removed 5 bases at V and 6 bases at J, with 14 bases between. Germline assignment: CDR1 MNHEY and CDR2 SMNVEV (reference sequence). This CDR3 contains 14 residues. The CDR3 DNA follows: TGTGCCAGCAGTGCCTGGGGTGTAGGTCAGCCCCAGCATTTT. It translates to CASSAWGVGQPQHF.

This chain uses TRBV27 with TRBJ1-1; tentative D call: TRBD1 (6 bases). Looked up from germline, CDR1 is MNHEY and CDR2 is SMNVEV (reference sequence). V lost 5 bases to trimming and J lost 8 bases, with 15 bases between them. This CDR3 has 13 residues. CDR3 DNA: TGTGCCAGCAGTCAGAGGGGGGCGGGAGAAGCTTTCTTT. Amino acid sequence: CASSQRGAGEAFF.

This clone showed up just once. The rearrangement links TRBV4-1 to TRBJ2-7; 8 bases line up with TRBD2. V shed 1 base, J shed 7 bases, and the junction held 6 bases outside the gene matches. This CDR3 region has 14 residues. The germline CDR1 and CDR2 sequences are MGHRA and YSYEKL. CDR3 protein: CASSQGSGRGEQYF. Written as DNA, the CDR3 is TGCGCCAGCAGCCAAGGCAGCGGGAGAGGAGAGCAGTACTTC.

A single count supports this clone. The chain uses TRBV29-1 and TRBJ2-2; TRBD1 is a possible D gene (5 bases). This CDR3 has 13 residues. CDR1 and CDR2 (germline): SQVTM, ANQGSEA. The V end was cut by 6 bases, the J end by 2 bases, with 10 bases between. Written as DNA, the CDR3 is TGCAGCGTGATAAGGGGTAACACCGGGGAGCTGTTTTTT. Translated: CSVIRGNTGELFF.

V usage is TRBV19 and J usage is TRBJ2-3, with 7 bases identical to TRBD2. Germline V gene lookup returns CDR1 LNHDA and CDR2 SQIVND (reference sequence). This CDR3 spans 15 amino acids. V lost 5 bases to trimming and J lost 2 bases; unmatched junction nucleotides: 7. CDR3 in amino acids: CASSPLAEHTDTQYF. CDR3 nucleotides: TGTGCCAGTAGTCCGCTAGCGGAACACACAGATACGCAGTATTTT.

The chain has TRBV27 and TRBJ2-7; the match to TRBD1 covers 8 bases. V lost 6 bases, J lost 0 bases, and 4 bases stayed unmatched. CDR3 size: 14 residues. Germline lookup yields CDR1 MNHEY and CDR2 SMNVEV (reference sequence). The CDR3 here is CASRQGGLSYEQYF. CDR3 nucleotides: TGTGCCAGCAGACAGGGGGGACTCTCCTACGAGCAGTACTTC.

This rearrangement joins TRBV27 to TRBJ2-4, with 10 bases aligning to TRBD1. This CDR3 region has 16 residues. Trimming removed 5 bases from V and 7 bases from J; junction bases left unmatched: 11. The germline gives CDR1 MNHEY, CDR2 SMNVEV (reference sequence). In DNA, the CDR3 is TGTGCCAGCAGTACACCGGGACAGGGGTTCGGGAACATTCAGTACTTC. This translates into CASSTPGQGFGNIQYF.

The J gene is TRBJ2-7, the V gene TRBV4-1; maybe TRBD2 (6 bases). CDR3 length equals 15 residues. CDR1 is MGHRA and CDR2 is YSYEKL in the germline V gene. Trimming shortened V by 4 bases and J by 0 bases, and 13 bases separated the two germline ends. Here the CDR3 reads CASSPLAGSSYEQYF. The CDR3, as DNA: TGCGCCAGCAGCCCCCTAGCCGGGAGCTCCTACGAGCAGTACTTC.

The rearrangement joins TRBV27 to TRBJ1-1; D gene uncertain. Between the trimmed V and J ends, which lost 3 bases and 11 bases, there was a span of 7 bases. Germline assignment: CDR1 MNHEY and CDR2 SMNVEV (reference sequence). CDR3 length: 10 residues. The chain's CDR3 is CASSFNPAFF. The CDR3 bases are TGTGCCAGCAGTTTTAACCCGGCTTTCTTT.

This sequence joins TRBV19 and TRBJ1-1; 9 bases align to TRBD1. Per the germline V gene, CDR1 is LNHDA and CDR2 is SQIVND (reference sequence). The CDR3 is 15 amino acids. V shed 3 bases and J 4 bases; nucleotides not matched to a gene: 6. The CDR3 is CASSINPTGGTEAFF. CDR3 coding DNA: TGTGCCAGTAGTATTAACCCGACAGGGGGCACTGAAGCTTTCTTT.

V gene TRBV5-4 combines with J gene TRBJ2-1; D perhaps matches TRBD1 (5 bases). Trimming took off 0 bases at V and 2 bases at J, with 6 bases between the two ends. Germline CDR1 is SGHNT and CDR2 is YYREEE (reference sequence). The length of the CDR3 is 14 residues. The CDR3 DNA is TGTGCCAGCAGCTTGGAACAGGCCTACAATGAGCAGTTCTTC. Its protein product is CASSLEQAYNEQFF.

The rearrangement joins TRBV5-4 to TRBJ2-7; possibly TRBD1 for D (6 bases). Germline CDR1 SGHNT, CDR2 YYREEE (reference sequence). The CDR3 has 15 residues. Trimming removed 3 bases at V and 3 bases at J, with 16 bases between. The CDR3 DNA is TGTGCCAGCAGCTCCCTGGACAGCTGGGACTACGAGCAGTACTTC. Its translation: CASSSLDSWDYEQYF.

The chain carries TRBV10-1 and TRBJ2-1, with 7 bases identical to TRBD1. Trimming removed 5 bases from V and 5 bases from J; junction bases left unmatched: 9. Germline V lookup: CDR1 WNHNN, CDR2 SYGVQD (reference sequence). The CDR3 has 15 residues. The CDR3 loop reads CASSQVTGQNNEQFF. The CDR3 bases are TGCGCCAGCAGTCAGGTGACAGGGCAAAACAATGAGCAGTTCTTC.

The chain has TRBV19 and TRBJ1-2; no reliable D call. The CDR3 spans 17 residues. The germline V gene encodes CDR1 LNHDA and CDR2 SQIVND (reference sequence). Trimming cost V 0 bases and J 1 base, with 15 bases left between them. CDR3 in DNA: TGTGCCAGTAGTATAGATCCCCTCCCGGGGTATAACTATGGCTACACCTTC. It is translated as CASSIDPLPGYNYGYTF.

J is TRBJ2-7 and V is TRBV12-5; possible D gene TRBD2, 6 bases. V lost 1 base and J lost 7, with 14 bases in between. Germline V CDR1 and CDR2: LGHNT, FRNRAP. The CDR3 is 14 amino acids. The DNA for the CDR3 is TGTGCTAGTGGTTTGGATATTCGGGGGAGAGAGCAGTACTTC. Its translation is CASGLDIRGREQYF. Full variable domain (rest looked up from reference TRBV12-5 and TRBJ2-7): DARVTQTPRHKVTEMGQEVTMRCQPILGHNTVFWYRQTMMQGLELLAYFRNRAPLDDSGMPKDRFSAEMPDATLATLKIQPSEPRDSAVYFCASGLDIRGREQYFGPGTRLTVT.

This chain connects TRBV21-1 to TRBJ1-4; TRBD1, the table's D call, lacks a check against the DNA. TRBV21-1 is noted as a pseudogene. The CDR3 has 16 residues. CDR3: CASSSAGGATNEKLFF. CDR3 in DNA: TGTGCCAGCAGCAGCGCTGGGGGCGCAACTAATGAAAAACTGTTTTTT.